A selection of T cell receptor beta chains follows, all from one sample in a study of identical twins. Each CDR3 protein is one row after TCRdb ran MiXCR on the 5' RACE reads. Altogether roughly 1.6 million distinct CDR3 sequences are present, around 33% being singletons, with the ten largest covering over 0.25%. The specimen was cord blood. The receptors originated from a newborn girl in good health. Both conserved end residues are part of each CDR3. The D gene is left open where the match is weak. Rows may omit the clone size; those that give it use once, few, many or a size class.

CDR3 protein: CASSLGDFGTDTQYF; CDR3 DNA: TGTGCCAGCAGCCTCGGAGATTTCGGCACAGATACGCAGTATTTT; V gene: TRBV6-1; clone size: -; J gene: TRBJ2-3; D gene: -
CDR3 protein: CASSLGTALTYTF; CDR3 DNA: TGTGCCAGCAGCTTGGGGACCGCCTTAACCTACACCTTC; V gene: TRBV7-9; clone size: -; J gene: TRBJ1-2; D gene: -
CDR3 protein: CASSPGGPGNEQFF; CDR3 DNA: TGCGCCAGCAGCCCTGGAGGGCCGGGCAATGAGCAGTTCTTC; V gene: TRBV5-1; clone size: -; J gene: TRBJ2-1; D gene: -
CDR3 protein: CATSSTGKDEAFF; CDR3 DNA: TGTGCCACCAGTTCGACAGGGAAGGATGAAGCTTTCTTT; V gene: TRBV15; clone size: few; J gene: TRBJ1-1; D gene: TRBD1
CDR3 protein: CASRRGTGSYEQYF; CDR3 DNA: TGTGCCAGCAGGCGGGGGACTGGCTCCTACGAGCAGTACTTC; V gene: TRBV3-1; clone size: many; J gene: TRBJ2-7; D gene: TRBD2
CDR3 protein: CASSLVGQLLETQYF; CDR3 DNA: TGTGCCAGCAGTTTAGTGGGACAGCTGTTGGAGACCCAGTACTTC; V gene: TRBV12-3/TRBV12-4; clone size: once; J gene: TRBJ2-5; D gene: TRBD1
CDR3 protein: CASALAGGSEQYF; CDR3 DNA: TGTGCCAGCGCACTAGCGGGAGGTTCCGAGCAGTACTTC; V gene: TRBV3-1; clone size: few; J gene: TRBJ2-7; D gene: TRBD2
CDR3 protein: CATSKAGDPYTQYF; CDR3 DNA: TGTGCCACCAGCAAGGCGGGGGACCCCTATACGCAGTATTTT; V gene: TRBV4-2; clone size: -; J gene: TRBJ2-3; D gene: TRBD2
CDR3 protein: CSVPGTGRTEAFF; CDR3 DNA: TGCAGCGTTCCCGGGACAGGGAGAACTGAAGCTTTCTTT; V gene: TRBV29-1; clone size: -; J gene: TRBJ1-1; D gene: TRBD1
CDR3 protein: CASRIGGPGNEQYF; CDR3 DNA: TGTGCCAGCAGAATCGGGGGGCCTGGGAACGAGCAGTACTTC; V gene: TRBV27; clone size: few; J gene: TRBJ2-7; D gene: -
CDR3 protein: CSAAGSNQPQHF; CDR3 DNA: TGCAGTGCAGCGGGCAGCAATCAGCCCCAGCATTTT; V gene: TRBV20-1; clone size: few; J gene: TRBJ1-5; D gene: -
CDR3 protein: CASNPDSSQETQYF; CDR3 DNA: TGTGCCAGCAATCCCGACAGTTCCCAAGAGACCCAGTACTTC; V gene: TRBV12-3/TRBV12-4; clone size: few; J gene: TRBJ2-5; D gene: -
CDR3 protein: CASSRTGTSYEQYF; CDR3 DNA: TGTGCCAGCAGCCGGACAGGGACCTCCTACGAGCAGTACTTC; V gene: TRBV6-5; clone size: many; J gene: TRBJ2-7; D gene: TRBD1
CDR3 protein: CASNIGLAGLFEQYF; CDR3 DNA: TGCGCCAGCAACATAGGGCTAGCGGGTTTGTTTGAGCAGTACTTC; V gene: TRBV5-1; clone size: -; J gene: TRBJ2-5; D gene: TRBD2
CDR3 protein: CASNLAGGADTQYF; CDR3 DNA: TGTGCCAGCAACCTAGCGGGGGGGGCAGATACGCAGTATTTT; V gene: TRBV7-2; clone size: -; J gene: TRBJ2-3; D gene: TRBD2
CDR3 protein: CASSLFPSLLAGGDGTQYF; CDR3 DNA: TGTGCCAGCAGTTTATTCCCTAGTCTGCTAGCGGGAGGGGATGGTACGCAGTATTTT; V gene: TRBV28; clone size: few; J gene: TRBJ2-3; D gene: TRBD2
CDR3 protein: CASSLGLVGNTDTQYF; CDR3 DNA: TGCGCCAGCAGCTTGGGGCTAGTTGGTAACACAGATACGCAGTATTTT; V gene: TRBV5-1; clone size: few; J gene: TRBJ2-3; D gene: -
CDR3 protein: CAGPAGSMGTDTQYF; CDR3 DNA: TGTGCCGGCCCTGCAGGGAGTATGGGCACAGATACGCAGTATTTT; V gene: TRBV6-2/TRBV6-3; clone size: -; J gene: TRBJ2-3; D gene: -
CDR3 protein: CSARDGLLYEQYF; CDR3 DNA: TGCAGTGCTAGGGACGGACTACTCTACGAGCAGTACTTC; V gene: TRBV20-1; clone size: few; J gene: TRBJ2-7; D gene: -
CDR3 protein: CASSQDLWTGYEQYF; CDR3 DNA: TGCGCCAGCAGCCAAGATCTGTGGACCGGCTACGAGCAGTACTTC; V gene: TRBV4-1; clone size: -; J gene: TRBJ2-7; D gene: -
CDR3 protein: CASSLARDRGETEAFF; CDR3 DNA: TGTGCCAGCAGCTTAGCGAGGGACAGGGGGGAAACTGAAGCTTTCTTT; V gene: TRBV7-9; clone size: -; J gene: TRBJ1-1; D gene: TRBD1
CDR3 protein: CSARLAGDSYNEQYF; CDR3 DNA: TGCAGTGCTAGACTAGCGGGGGATTCCTACAATGAGCAGTACTTC; V gene: TRBV20-1; clone size: -; J gene: TRBJ2-5; D gene: TRBD2
CDR3 protein: CASSLGRFNYGYTF; CDR3 DNA: TGCGCCAGCAGCTTGGGGCGGTTTAACTATGGCTACACCTTC; V gene: TRBV5-1; clone size: -; J gene: TRBJ1-2; D gene: -
CDR3 protein: CASSQDAAGVYNEQFF; CDR3 DNA: TGTGCCAGCAGCCAAGATGCAGCGGGGGTTTACAATGAGCAGTTCTTC; V gene: TRBV4-2; clone size: many; J gene: TRBJ2-1; D gene: TRBD2
CDR3 protein: CASSGGWGVPTDTQYF; CDR3 DNA: TGTGCCAGCAGTGGAGGTTGGGGGGTCCCCACAGATACGCAGTATTTT; V gene: TRBV6-1; clone size: -; J gene: TRBJ2-3; D gene: -
CDR3 protein: CASSQEKASGPNTGELFF; CDR3 DNA: TGTGCCAGCAGCCAAGAAAAAGCTAGCGGACCGAACACCGGGGAGCTGTTTTTT; V gene: TRBV4-2; clone size: few; J gene: TRBJ2-2; D gene: TRBD2
CDR3 protein: CASSGTSGRIFGEQYF; CDR3 DNA: TGCGCCAGCAGCGGCACTAGCGGGAGGATCTTTGGCGAGCAGTACTTC; V gene: TRBV5-1; clone size: few; J gene: TRBJ2-7; D gene: TRBD2
CDR3 protein: CATSRGGISADTQYF; CDR3 DNA: TGTGCCACCAGCAGAGGTGGGATTTCCGCAGATACGCAGTATTTT; V gene: TRBV15; clone size: few; J gene: TRBJ2-3; D gene: -
CDR3 protein: CASSYRLSSYNEQFF; CDR3 DNA: TGTGCCAGCAGTTACAGGCTAAGCTCCTACAATGAGCAGTTCTTC; V gene: TRBV6-5; clone size: many; J gene: TRBJ2-1; D gene: -
CDR3 protein: CASSLVLKLAGGPYEQFF; CDR3 DNA: TGTGCCAGCAGCTTAGTACTCAAACTAGCGGGAGGGCCTTATGAGCAGTTCTTC; V gene: TRBV7-9; clone size: -; J gene: TRBJ2-1; D gene: TRBD2
CDR3 protein: CSARLPYSYEQYF; CDR3 DNA: TGCAGTGCTAGGCTCCCCTACTCCTACGAGCAGTACTTC; V gene: TRBV20-1; clone size: few; J gene: TRBJ2-7; D gene: -
CDR3 protein: CSATSGRAGELFF; CDR3 DNA: TGCAGCGCGACTAGCGGGAGGGCCGGGGAGCTGTTTTTT; V gene: TRBV29-1; clone size: -; J gene: TRBJ2-2; D gene: TRBD2
CDR3 protein: CASSGRHTQYF; CDR3 DNA: TGTGCCAGCAGCGGCCGCCATACGCAGTATTTT; V gene: TRBV12-3/TRBV12-4; clone size: once; J gene: TRBJ2-3; D gene: -
CDR3 protein: CASSQNIGWDQPQHF; CDR3 DNA: TGTGCCAGCAGCCAAAACATTGGTTGGGATCAGCCCCAGCATTTT; V gene: TRBV3-1; clone size: -; J gene: TRBJ1-5; D gene: -
CDR3 protein: CATSEPGQGVNEQYF; CDR3 DNA: TGTGCCACCAGTGAACCGGGACAGGGGGTGAATGAGCAGTACTTC; V gene: TRBV24-1; clone size: -; J gene: TRBJ2-5; D gene: TRBD1
CDR3 protein: CASSQITGTSSYNEQFF; CDR3 DNA: TGTGCCAGCAGCCAGATCACGGGCACGAGCTCCTACAATGAGCAGTTCTTC; V gene: TRBV3-1; clone size: few; J gene: TRBJ2-1; D gene: -
CDR3 protein: CAISNTGGEQYF; CDR3 DNA: TGTGCCATCAGCAATACAGGGGGCGAGCAGTACTTC; V gene: TRBV10-3; clone size: few; J gene: TRBJ2-7; D gene: TRBD1
CDR3 protein: CSARDVEGSWGQPQHF; CDR3 DNA: TGCAGTGCTAGAGACGTTGAGGGGAGTTGGGGACAGCCCCAGCATTTT; V gene: TRBV20-1; clone size: -; J gene: TRBJ1-5; D gene: -
CDR3 protein: CASSLYPSGGYEKYF; CDR3 DNA: TGTGCCAGCAGTTTATATCCTAGCGGGGGTTACGAGAAGTACTTC; V gene: TRBV27; clone size: -; J gene: TRBJ2-7; D gene: TRBD2
CDR3 protein: CASYQGSAGEKLFF; CDR3 DNA: TGCGCCAGCTACCAGGGTTCGGCGGGTGAAAAACTGTTTTTT; V gene: TRBV5-1; clone size: -; J gene: TRBJ1-4; D gene: -
CDR3 protein: CASGLVIQTKSERSYNEQFF; CDR3 DNA: TGTGCTAGTGGTTTGGTAATCCAAACCAAGTCTGAACGCTCCTACAATGAGCAGTTCTTC; V gene: TRBV12-5; clone size: -; J gene: TRBJ2-1; D gene: -
CDR3 protein: CASSSRFWGEQQETQYF; CDR3 DNA: TGTGCCAGCAGTTCTCGGTTCTGGGGGGAACAACAAGAGACCCAGTACTTC; V gene: TRBV6-5; clone size: many; J gene: TRBJ2-5; D gene: -
CDR3 protein: CSALQDPNTGELFF; CDR3 DNA: TGCAGTGCTCTACAGGACCCGAACACCGGGGAGCTGTTTTTT; V gene: TRBV20-1; clone size: -; J gene: TRBJ2-2; D gene: -
CDR3 protein: CASSLWGTGGSYNEQYF; CDR3 DNA: TGTGCCAGCAGTTTATGGGGGACAGGGGGGTCCTACAATGAGCAGTACTTC; V gene: TRBV27; clone size: -; J gene: TRBJ2-7; D gene: TRBD1